This T cell receptor beta chain appears in the sequencing data of a study of shared clonotypes between healthy human individuals. Findings of the study overall: With few donors, the genetic and exposure-history diversity represented was limited. Despite large depth, rarefaction showed incomplete sorted-subset sequencing.

A CD45RA-negative memory subset and a CD45RA+ naive subset were separated from the CD4+ cells. The CDR3 is 15 residues long. V lost 0 bases and J lost 2, with 11 bases in between. Per germline, CDR1 MNHEY and CDR2 SVGAGI. The run depth of the assay was deep. Only in-frame clones appear in the TCRdb table, and some are missing; sequencing was by immunoSEQ multiplex PCR. The sample has about 2.4 million clones; approximately 94% are singletons. With regard to this clone: Its antigen is as yet unknown.

The source is a man younger than 35 in good health. Some clones in this sample may be carry-over from other donors' samples. The sample comprised naive CD4+ T cells from PBMCs. The subset was: CD45RA+ positively selected. V and J are TRBV6-5 and TRBJ2-7; tentative D call: TRBD1 (6 bases). CDR3 sequence reads: CASSYSWDTAYEQYF. The CDR3 DNA reads TGTGCCAGCAGTTACTCCTGGGACACCGCCTACGAGCAGTACTTC.